This T cell receptor (beta chain) was captured by sequencing in a study of graft-versus-host responses after intestinal transplantation. Study as a whole: All of the recipients had induction that used anti-thymocyte globulin, then tacrolimus and steroids for about 3 years.

The V gene's germline CDR1 is SGHNT and CDR2 YENEEA. CDR3 length equals 12 residues. V lost 3 bases, J lost 0 bases, and 3 bases lay in between. In this sample, this clone turned up once. Its antigen is undetermined. Study findings and constraints: Allografts carried high graft-versus-host to host-versus-graft clonal ratios in patients having graft-donor T cell macrochimerism. Researchers found peak circulating GvH clone levels linked to early post-transplant HvG declines.

Sequenced by immunoSEQ multiplex PCR; TCRdb stores in-frame clones only, minus some. The repertoire holds about 85,000 clones, with about 91% as singletons. This chain connects TRBV11-3 to TRBJ2-7; no clear D gene. The sequencing used unstimulated CD8+ T cells sorted from spleen or lymph node cells, collected before transplant. The origin of this receptor is a human donor who was the organ donor for an intestinal transplant. CDR3 residues: CASSLSSYEQYF. In nucleotides, the CDR3 is TGTGCCAGCAGCTTGAGCTCCTACGAGCAGTACTTC.